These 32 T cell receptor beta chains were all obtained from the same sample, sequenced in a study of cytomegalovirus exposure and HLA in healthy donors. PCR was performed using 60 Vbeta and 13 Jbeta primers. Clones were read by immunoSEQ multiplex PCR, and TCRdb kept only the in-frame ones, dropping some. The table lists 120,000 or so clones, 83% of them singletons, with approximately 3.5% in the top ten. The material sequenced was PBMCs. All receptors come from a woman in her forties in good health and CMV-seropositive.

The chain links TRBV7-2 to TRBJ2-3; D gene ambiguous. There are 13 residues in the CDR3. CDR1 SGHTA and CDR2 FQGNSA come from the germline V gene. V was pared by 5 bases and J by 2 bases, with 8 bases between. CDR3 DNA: TGTGCCAGCAGCCGTGAGAACACAGATACGCAGTATTTT. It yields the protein CASSRENTDTQYF.

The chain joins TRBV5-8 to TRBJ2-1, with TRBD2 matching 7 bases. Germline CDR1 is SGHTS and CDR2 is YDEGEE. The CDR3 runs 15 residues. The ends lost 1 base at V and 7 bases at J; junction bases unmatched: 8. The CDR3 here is CASSLIAREFNEQFF. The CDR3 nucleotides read TGTGCCAGCAGCTTGATCGCGCGGGAGTTTAATGAGCAGTTCTTC.

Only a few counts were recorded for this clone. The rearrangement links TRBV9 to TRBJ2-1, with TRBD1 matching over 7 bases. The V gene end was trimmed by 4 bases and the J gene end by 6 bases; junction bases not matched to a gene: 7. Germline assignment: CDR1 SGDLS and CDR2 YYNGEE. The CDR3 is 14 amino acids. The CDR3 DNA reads TGTGCCAGCAGCCCCAGACAGGGTAGCAATGAGCAGTTCTTC. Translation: CASSPRQGSNEQFF. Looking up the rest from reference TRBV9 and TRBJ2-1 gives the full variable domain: DSGVTQTPKHLITATGQRVTLRCSPRSGDLSVYWYQQSLDQGLQFLIQYYNGEERAKGNILERFSAQQFPDLHSELNLSSLELGDSALYFCASSPRQGSNEQFFGPGTRLTVL.

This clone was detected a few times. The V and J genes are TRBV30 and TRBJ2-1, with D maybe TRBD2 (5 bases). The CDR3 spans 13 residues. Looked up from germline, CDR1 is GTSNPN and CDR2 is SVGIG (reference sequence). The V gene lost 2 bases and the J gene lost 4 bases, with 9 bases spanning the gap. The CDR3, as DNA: TGTGCCTGGAGTAGCGGTTTATACAATGAGCAGTTCTTC. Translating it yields CAWSSGLYNEQFF.

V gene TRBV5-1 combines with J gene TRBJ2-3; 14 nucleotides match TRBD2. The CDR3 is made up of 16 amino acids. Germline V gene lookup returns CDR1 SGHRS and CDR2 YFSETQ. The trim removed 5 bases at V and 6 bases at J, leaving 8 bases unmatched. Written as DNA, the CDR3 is TGCGCCAGCAGACTAGGACTAGCGGGAGGCTGGGATACGCAGTATTTT. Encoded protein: CASRLGLAGGWDTQYF.

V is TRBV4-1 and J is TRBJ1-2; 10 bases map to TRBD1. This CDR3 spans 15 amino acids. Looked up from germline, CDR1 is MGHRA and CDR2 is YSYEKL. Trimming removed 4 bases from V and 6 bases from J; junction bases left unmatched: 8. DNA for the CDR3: TGCGCCAGCAGCCCAGGGACAGGGGTTTCGAATGGCTACACCTTC. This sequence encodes CASSPGTGVSNGYTF.

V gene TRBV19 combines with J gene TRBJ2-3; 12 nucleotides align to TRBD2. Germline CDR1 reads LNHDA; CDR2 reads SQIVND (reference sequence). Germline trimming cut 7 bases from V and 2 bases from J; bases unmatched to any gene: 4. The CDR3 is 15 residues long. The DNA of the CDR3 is TGTGCCAGTAAAGGACTAGCGGGGCTCACAGATACGCAGTATTTT. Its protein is CASKGLAGLTDTQYF.

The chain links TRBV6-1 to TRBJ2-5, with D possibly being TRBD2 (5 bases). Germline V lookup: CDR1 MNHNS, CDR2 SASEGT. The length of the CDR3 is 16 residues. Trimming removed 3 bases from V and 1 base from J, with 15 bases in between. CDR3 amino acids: CASSELQNGSQETQYF. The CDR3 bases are TGTGCCAGCAGTGAGTTGCAGAATGGGAGCCAAGAGACCCAGTACTTC.

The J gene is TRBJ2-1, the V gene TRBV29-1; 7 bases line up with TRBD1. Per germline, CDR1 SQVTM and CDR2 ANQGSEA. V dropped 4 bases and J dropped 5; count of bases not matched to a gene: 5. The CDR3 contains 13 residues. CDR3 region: CSVVSDRDNEQFF. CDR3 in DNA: TGCAGCGTTGTATCCGACAGGGACAATGAGCAGTTCTTC.

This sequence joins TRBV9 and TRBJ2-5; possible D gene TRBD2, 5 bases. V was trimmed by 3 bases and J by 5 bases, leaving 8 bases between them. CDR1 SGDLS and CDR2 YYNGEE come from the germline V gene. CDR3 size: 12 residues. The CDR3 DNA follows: TGTGCCAGCAGCGGAAGAGGGGAGACCCAGTACTTC. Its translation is CASSGRGETQYF.

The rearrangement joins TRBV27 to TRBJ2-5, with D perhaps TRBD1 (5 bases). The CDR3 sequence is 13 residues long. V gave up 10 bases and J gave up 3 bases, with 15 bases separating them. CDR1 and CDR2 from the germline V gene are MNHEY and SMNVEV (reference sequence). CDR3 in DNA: TGTGCCATCCCAGGGCGCGGAGAAGAGACCCAGTACTTC. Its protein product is CAIPGRGEETQYF.

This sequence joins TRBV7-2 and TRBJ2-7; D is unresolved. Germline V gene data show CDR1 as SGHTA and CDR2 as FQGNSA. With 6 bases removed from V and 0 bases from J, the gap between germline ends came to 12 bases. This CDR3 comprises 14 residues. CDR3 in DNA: TGTGCCAGCAGAATTAGCTTTTACTCCTACGAGCAGTACTTC. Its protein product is CASRISFYSYEQYF.

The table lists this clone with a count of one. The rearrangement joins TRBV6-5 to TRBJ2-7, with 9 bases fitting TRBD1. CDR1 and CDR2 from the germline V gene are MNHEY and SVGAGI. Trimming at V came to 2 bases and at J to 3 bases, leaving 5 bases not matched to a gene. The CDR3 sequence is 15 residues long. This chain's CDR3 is CASSYPGQGFYEQYF. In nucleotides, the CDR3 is TGTGCCAGCAGTTACCCGGGACAGGGTTTCTACGAGCAGTACTTC.

The chain's CDR3 is CASSIEREGFHEQFF. CDR3 DNA: TGTGCCAGCAGTATCGAGCGGGAGGGCTTCCATGAGCAGTTCTTC. This rearrangement joins TRBV7-9 to TRBJ2-1, with 10 bases that match TRBD2. With 6 bases clipped from V and 8 bases from J, the junction kept 10 bases outside the gene matches. CDR3 length equals 15 residues. Germline V gene data show CDR1 as SEHNR and CDR2 as FQNEAQ (reference sequence).

The CDR3: CASSPGTSGRAYNEQFF. CDR3 sequence (DNA): TGTGCCAGCAGCCCTGGGACTAGCGGGAGGGCCTACAATGAGCAGTTCTTC. The chain combines TRBV11-2 with TRBJ2-1, with TRBD2 identical over 16 bases. In germline, CDR1 is SGHAT, CDR2 FQNNGV. Trimming at V came to 5 bases and at J to 2 bases, leaving 3 bases not matched to a gene. This CDR3 is built from 17 residues. The whole variable domain, remainder taken from reference TRBV11-2 and TRBJ2-1, is EAGVAQSPRYKIIEKRQSVAFWCNPISGHATLYWYQQILGQGPKLLIQFQNNGVVDDSQLPKDRFSAERLKGVDSTLKIQPAKLEDSAVYLCASSPGTSGRAYNEQFFGPGTRLTVL.

The DNA for the CDR3 is TGTGCCAGCAGCTCTGGCAGGGGCACTGAAGCTTTCTTT. Protein: CASSSGRGTEAFF. The chain carries TRBV7-2 and TRBJ1-1; perhaps TRBD1 as D (6 bases). Trimming took off 4 bases at V and 4 bases at J, with 10 bases between the two ends. The CDR3 loop spans 13 amino acids. Germline values: CDR1 SGHTA, CDR2 FQGNSA.

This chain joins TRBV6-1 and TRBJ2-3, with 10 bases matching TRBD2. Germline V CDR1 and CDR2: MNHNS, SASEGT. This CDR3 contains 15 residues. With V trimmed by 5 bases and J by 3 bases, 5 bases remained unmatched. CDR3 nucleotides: TGTGCCAGCAGTCCACTAGCGGGATGGACAGATACGCAGTATTTT. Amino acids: CASSPLAGWTDTQYF.

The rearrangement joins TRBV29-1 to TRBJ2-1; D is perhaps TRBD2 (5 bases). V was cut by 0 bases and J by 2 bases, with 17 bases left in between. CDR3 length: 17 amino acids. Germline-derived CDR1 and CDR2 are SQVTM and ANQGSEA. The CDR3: CSVEDGGREYPYNEQFF. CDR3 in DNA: TGCAGCGTTGAAGATGGAGGAAGGGAATATCCCTACAATGAGCAGTTCTTC.

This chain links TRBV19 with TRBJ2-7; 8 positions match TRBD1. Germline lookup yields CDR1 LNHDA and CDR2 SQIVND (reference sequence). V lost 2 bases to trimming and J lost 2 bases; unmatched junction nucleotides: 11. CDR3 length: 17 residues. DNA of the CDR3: TGTGCCAGTAGTATAAGTTTAGGACAGGGACAGCCCTACGAGCAGTACTTC. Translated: CASSISLGQGQPYEQYF.

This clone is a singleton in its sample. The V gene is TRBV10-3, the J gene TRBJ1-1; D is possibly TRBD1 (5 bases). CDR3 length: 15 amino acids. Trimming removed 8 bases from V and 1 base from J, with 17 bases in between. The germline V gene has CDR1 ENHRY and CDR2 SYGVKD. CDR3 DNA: TGTGCCATCCAGGGAACAGGCCTCCAGAACACTGAAGCTTTCTTT. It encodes CAIQGTGLQNTEAFF.

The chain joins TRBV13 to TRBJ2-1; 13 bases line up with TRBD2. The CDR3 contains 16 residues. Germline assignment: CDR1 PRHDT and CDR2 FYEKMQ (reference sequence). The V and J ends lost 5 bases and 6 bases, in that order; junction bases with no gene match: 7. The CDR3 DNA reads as TGTGCCAGCAGCGCCCGGACTAGCGGGAGTTCCAATGAGCAGTTCTTC. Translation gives CASSARTSGSSNEQFF.

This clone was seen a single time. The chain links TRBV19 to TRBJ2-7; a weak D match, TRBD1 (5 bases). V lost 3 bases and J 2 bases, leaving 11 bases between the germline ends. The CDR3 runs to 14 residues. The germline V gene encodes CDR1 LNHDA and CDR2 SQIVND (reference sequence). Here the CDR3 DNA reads TGTGCCAGTAGTATGGCAGGGCAAACCTACGAGCAGTACTTC. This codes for CASSMAGQTYEQYF.

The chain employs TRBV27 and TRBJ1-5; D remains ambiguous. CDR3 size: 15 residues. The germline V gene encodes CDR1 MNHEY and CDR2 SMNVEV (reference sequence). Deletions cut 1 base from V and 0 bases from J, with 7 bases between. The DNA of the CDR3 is TGTGCCAGCAGTTTATACAGATATAGCAATCAGCCCCAGCATTTT. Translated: CASSLYRYSNQPQHF.

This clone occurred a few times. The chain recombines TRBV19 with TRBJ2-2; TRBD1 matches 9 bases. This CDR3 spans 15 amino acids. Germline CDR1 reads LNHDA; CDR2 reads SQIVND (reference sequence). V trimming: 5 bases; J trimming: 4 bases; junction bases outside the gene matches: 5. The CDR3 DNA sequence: TGTGCCAGTAGTCGGGGGACAGGGATCACCGGGGAGCTGTTTTTT. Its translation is CASSRGTGITGELFF.

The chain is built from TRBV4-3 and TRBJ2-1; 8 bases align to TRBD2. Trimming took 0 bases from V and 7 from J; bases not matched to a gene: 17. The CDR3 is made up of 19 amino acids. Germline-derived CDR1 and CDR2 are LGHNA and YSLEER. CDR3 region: CASSQDLSGSTRSLNEQFF. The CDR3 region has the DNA TGCGCCAGCAGCCAAGATTTGAGCGGGAGTACTCGTAGCTTGAATGAGCAGTTCTTC.

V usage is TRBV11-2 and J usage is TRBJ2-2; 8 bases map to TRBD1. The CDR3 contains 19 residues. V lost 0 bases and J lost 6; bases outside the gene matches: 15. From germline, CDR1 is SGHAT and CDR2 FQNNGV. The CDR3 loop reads CASSLDGWTGTGVAGELFF. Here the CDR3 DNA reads TGTGCCAGCAGCTTAGATGGTTGGACAGGGACTGGAGTGGCCGGGGAGCTGTTTTTT.

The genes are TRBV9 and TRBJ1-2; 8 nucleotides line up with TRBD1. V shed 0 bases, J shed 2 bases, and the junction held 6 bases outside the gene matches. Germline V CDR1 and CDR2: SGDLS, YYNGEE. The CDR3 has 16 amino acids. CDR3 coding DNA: TGTGCCAGCAGCGTAGACGGGACAGGTGTCAACTATGGCTACACCTTC. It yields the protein CASSVDGTGVNYGYTF. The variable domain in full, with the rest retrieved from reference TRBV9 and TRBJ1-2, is DSGVTQTPKHLITATGQRVTLRCSPRSGDLSVYWYQQSLDQGLQFLIQYYNGEERAKGNILERFSAQQFPDLHSELNLSSLELGDSALYFCASSVDGTGVNYGYTFGSGTRLTVV.

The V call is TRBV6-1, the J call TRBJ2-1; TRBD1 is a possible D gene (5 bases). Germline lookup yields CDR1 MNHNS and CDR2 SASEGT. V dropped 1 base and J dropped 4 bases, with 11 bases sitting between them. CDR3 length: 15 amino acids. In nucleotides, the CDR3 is TGTGCCAGCAGTGAAGAAGAGACAGATTACAATGAGCAGTTCTTC. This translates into CASSEEETDYNEQFF.

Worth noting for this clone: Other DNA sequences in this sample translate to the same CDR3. CDR3 DNA sequence: TGTGCCTGGAGTGAGGTCGGGGTCGAGCAGTACTTC. As protein: CAWSEVGVEQYF. V usage is TRBV30 and J usage is TRBJ2-7; D might be TRBD2 (5 bases). Trimming left V 1 base short and J 6 bases short, with 10 bases between. The germline V gene has CDR1 GTSNPN and CDR2 SVGIG (reference sequence). CDR3 size: 12 residues.

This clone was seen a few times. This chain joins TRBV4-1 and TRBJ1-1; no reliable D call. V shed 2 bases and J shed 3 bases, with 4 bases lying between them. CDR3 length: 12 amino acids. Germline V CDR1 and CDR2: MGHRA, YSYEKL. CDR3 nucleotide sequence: TGCGCCAGCAGCCAAATAGACACTGAAGCTTTCTTT. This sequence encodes CASSQIDTEAFF.

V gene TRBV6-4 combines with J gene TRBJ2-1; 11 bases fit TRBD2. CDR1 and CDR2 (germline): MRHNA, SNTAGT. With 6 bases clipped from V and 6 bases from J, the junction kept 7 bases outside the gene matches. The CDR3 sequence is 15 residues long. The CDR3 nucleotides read TGTGCCAGCAGCAAACTAGCGGGAGCTTTCAATGAGCAGTTCTTC. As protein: CASSKLAGAFNEQFF.

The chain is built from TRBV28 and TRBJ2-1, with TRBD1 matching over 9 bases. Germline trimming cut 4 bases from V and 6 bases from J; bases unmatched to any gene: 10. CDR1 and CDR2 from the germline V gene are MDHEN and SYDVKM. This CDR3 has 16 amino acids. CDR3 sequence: CASSSPGDRVSNEQFF. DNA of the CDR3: TGTGCCAGCAGTTCCCCGGGGGACAGGGTAAGCAATGAGCAGTTCTTC.